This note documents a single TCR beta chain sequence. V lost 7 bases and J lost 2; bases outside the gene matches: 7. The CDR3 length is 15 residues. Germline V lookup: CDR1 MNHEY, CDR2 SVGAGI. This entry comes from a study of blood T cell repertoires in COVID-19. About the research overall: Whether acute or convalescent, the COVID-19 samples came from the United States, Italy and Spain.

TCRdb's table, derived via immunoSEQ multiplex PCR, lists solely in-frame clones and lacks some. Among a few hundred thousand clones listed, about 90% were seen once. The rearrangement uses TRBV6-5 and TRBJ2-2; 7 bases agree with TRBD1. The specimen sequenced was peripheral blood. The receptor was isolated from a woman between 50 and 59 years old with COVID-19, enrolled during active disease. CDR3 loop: CASTTGTVNTGELFF. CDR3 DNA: TGTGCCAGCACCACCGGGACAGTAAACACCGGGGAGCTGTTTTTT.